The present T cell receptor (beta chain) was sequenced within a study of shared clonotypes between healthy human individuals. Study-wide findings and caveats: Sharing across several donors was seen in 4% to 5.5% of naive CD4 clonotypes.

Germline V lookup: CDR1 SGHRS, CDR2 YFSETQ. This CDR3 contains 16 residues. The trim removed 1 base at V and 2 bases at J, leaving 6 bases unmatched. About this clone: What it binds is unknown.

Clones were sequenced by immunoSEQ multiplex PCR, and TCRdb holds only the in-frame ones, with some missing. Here the sample spans some 2.3 million clones, approximately 93% being singletons. Those who donated, Caucasian adults without exception, all lived in Nashville, Tennessee. The receptor's source is a man between 18 and 35 years old in good health. Some clones in this sample may be carry-over from other donors' samples. The chain carries TRBV5-1 and TRBJ2-5, with 9 bases fitting TRBD1. Sequencing used naive CD4+ T cells from PBMCs. Subset reported: CD45RA+ positively selected. Here the CDR3 reads CASSLTGGERQETQYF. CDR3 nucleotide sequence: TGCGCCAGCAGCTTGACAGGGGGCGAAAGACAAGAGACCCAGTACTTC.